These 26 T cell receptor beta chains were all obtained from the same sample, sequenced in a study of shared clonotypes between healthy human individuals. Data came from immunoSEQ multiplex PCR; TCRdb stores just in-frame clones and leaves some out. The sample includes 450,000 to 500,000 clones, 81% of them seen just once. The source material was PBMCs. The receptors come from a woman between 40 and 50 years old in good health. Some clones in this sample may be carry-over from other donors' samples.

This chain joins TRBV11-2 and TRBJ2-2; 8 bases agree with TRBD1. CDR3 length equals 15 residues. V was clipped by 2 bases and J by 4 bases; unmatched bases: 3. Germline loops: CDR1 SGHAT, CDR2 FQNNGV. In nucleotides, the CDR3 is TGTGCCAGCAGCTTACAGGGGGCGCCCACCGGGGAGCTGTTTTTT. Translating it yields CASSLQGAPTGELFF. The complete variable domain, with remaining parts taken from reference TRBV11-2 and TRBJ2-2, reads EAGVAQSPRYKIIEKRQSVAFWCNPISGHATLYWYQQILGQGPKLLIQFQNNGVVDDSQLPKDRFSAERLKGVDSTLKIQPAKLEDSAVYLCASSLQGAPTGELFFGEGSRLTVL.

This sequence joins TRBV6-5 and TRBJ2-7, with 9 bases fitting TRBD2. Germline V CDR1 and CDR2: MNHEY, SVGAGI. The CDR3 is 14 amino acids. The ends lost 5 bases at V and 6 bases at J; junction bases unmatched: 8. The CDR3 nucleotides read TGTGCCAGCAGTGGGGCGGCGGGAGGGCTCGAGCAGTACTTC. It encodes CASSGAAGGLEQYF.

The chain is built from TRBV7-9 and TRBJ2-3; D is undetermined. The CDR3 runs 15 residues. The V end was cut by 6 bases, the J end by 0 bases, with 13 bases between. CDR1 is SEHNR, CDR2 FQNEAQ, per germline (reference sequence). The chain's CDR3 is CASSPTSGSTDTQYF. The CDR3 DNA is TGTGCCAGCAGTCCTACAAGTGGGAGCACAGATACGCAGTATTTT.

This clone was detected ten times or more. The chain combines TRBV7-9 with TRBJ1-3; 8 bases fit TRBD1. V was pared by 8 bases and J by 3 bases, with 6 bases of the junction left unmatched. Per germline, CDR1 SEHNR and CDR2 FQNEAQ (reference sequence). The CDR3 length is 14 residues. The CDR3 loop reads CASRGTGYGNTIYF. CDR3 nucleotides: TGTGCCAGCCGGGGGACAGGCTATGGAAACACCATATATTTT. Variable domain in full (rest from reference TRBV7-9 and TRBJ1-3): DTGVSQNPRHKITKRGQNVTFRCDPISEHNRLYWYRQTLGQGPEFLTYFQNEAQLEKSRLLSDRFSAERPKGSFSTLEIQRTEQGDSAMYLCASRGTGYGNTIYFGEGSWLTVV.

The chain recombines TRBV7-6 with TRBJ1-1; D not resolved. Germline loops: CDR1 SGHVS, CDR2 FNYEAQ. V lost 3 bases and J 1 base, leaving 6 bases between the germline ends. The CDR3 spans 13 residues. The CDR3 here is CASSFWGNTEAFF. The DNA for the CDR3 is TGTGCCAGCAGCTTTTGGGGGAACACTGAAGCTTTCTTT.

V usage is TRBV5-4 and J usage is TRBJ1-4; TRBD1 agrees at 8 bases. The CDR3 is 14 residues long. Losses at the gene ends were 3 bases for V and 5 bases for J; bases not matched to a gene: 3. Germline-derived CDR1 and CDR2 are SGHNT and YYREEE (reference sequence). CDR3: CASSSRQGNEKLFF. The CDR3 DNA sequence: TGTGCCAGCAGCTCCAGACAGGGGAATGAAAAACTGTTTTTT. Complete variable domain (other parts from reference TRBV5-4 and TRBJ1-4): ETGVTQSPTHLIKTRGQQVTLRCSSQSGHNTVSWYQQALGQGPQFIFQYYREEENGRGNFPPRFSGLQFPNYSSELNVNALELDDSALYLCASSSRQGNEKLFFGSGTQLSVL.

The chain joins TRBV7-8 to TRBJ2-1; the match to TRBD2 covers 8 bases. The CDR3 totals 16 residues. The ends lost 0 bases at V and 8 bases at J; junction bases unmatched: 9. Germline CDR1 SGHVS, CDR2 FQNEAQ. CDR3 protein: CASSLAEPGLGYEQFF. Here the CDR3 DNA reads TGTGCCAGCAGCTTAGCGGAACCGGGACTAGGCTATGAGCAGTTCTTC.

The chain links TRBV28 to TRBJ1-1; no definite D call. The CDR3 loop spans 16 amino acids. Trimming removed 5 bases at V and 0 bases at J, with 16 bases between. Germline lookup yields CDR1 MDHEN and CDR2 SYDVKM. The CDR3 spells CASSPWEPLMNTEAFF. The DNA of the CDR3 is TGTGCCAGCAGTCCCTGGGAGCCACTTATGAACACTGAAGCTTTCTTT.

V gene TRBV6-1 combines with J gene TRBJ2-3; 7 bases align to TRBD2. CDR1 MNHNS and CDR2 SASEGT come from the germline V gene. The CDR3 has 14 amino acids. V shed 0 bases, J shed 8 bases, and the junction held 5 bases outside the gene matches. The CDR3 sequence: CASSEAGGRVTQYF. The CDR3 DNA is TGTGCCAGCAGTGAAGCGGGAGGGCGGGTTACGCAGTATTTT.

J is TRBJ2-2 and V is TRBV7-9; 11 bases align to TRBD1. The CDR3 extends over 15 amino acids. Germline trimming cut 4 bases from V and 6 bases from J; bases unmatched to any gene: 4. Germline V gene data show CDR1 as SEHNR and CDR2 as FQNEAQ (reference sequence). The DNA of the CDR3 is TGTGCCAGCAGCTGGACAGGGGGCGCGGCCGGGGAGCTGTTTTTT. As protein: CASSWTGGAAGELFF.

The chain has TRBV7-2 and TRBJ1-2, with D possibly TRBD1 on 5 matching bases. V gave up 1 base and J gave up 5 bases, with 14 bases separating them. The CDR3 consists of 15 residues. In germline, CDR1 is SGHTA, CDR2 FQGNSA. As DNA, the CDR3 is TGTGCCAGCAGCTTAGTAGTCAGGGTTGGGTATGGCTACACCTTC. Protein product: CASSLVVRVGYGYTF.

In this sample, this clone turned up once. The V and J genes are TRBV5-4 and TRBJ1-2, with 11 bases that match TRBD1. The CDR3 sequence is 13 residues long. The V gene's germline CDR1 is SGHNT and CDR2 YYREEE (reference sequence). With 4 bases clipped from V and 8 bases from J, the junction kept 4 bases outside the gene matches. The CDR3 spells CASSIRDRGGYTF. CDR3 DNA: TGTGCCAGCAGCATCCGGGACAGGGGGGGCTACACCTTC.

The chain combines TRBV11-2 with TRBJ1-2; 7 bases align to TRBD1. V lost 4 bases to trimming and J lost 7 bases; unmatched junction nucleotides: 12. CDR1 SGHAT and CDR2 FQNNGV come from the germline V gene. The CDR3 has 15 residues. CDR3 nucleotides: TGTGCCAGCAGCTCCTACAGGGGACCCTACCCTGGCTACACCTTC. Translating gives CASSSYRGPYPGYTF. The full variable domain, completed using reference TRBV11-2 and TRBJ1-2, is EAGVAQSPRYKIIEKRQSVAFWCNPISGHATLYWYQQILGQGPKLLIQFQNNGVVDDSQLPKDRFSAERLKGVDSTLKIQPAKLEDSAVYLCASSSYRGPYPGYTFGSGTRLTVV.

A remark on this clone: One base separates it from a far larger clone, so it is likely a read error. The V call is TRBV4-3, the J call TRBJ1-1; D might be TRBD1 (5 bases). Germline V gene lookup returns CDR1 LGHNA and CDR2 YSLEER. The CDR3 spans 19 residues. The CDR3 here is CACSHQSPTDLAGDTEAFF. The CDR3 DNA is TGCGCCTGCAGCCACCAATCGCCGACAGACTTGGCCGGGGACACTGAAGCTTTCTTT.

This rearrangement joins TRBV2 to TRBJ1-5; TRBD1 aligns across 9 bases. The CDR3 spans 15 residues. The V and J ends lost 4 bases and 6 bases, in that order; junction bases with no gene match: 7. CDR1 and CDR2 (germline): SNHLY, FYNNEI. The CDR3 bases are TGTGCCAGCAGTGCGGACAGGGGAGGGGGTCAGCCCCAGCATTTT. It translates to CASSADRGGGQPQHF.

The chain recombines TRBV18 with TRBJ2-4; D ambiguous. V lost 1 base and J lost 9, with 13 bases in between. This CDR3 is 14 amino acids long. Germline-derived CDR1 and CDR2 are KGHSH and LQKENI. The CDR3 protein is CASSPLAQDTIQYF. Here the CDR3 DNA reads TGTGCCAGCTCACCACTGGCTCAGGATACCATTCAGTACTTC.

On this clone itself: A far larger clone is off by one base, so a read error is likely. This same CDR3 is encoded by further DNA sequences in the sample. V gene TRBV2 combines with J gene TRBJ2-2; D gene unclear. Germline V CDR1 and CDR2: SNHLY, FYNNEI. The CDR3 consists of 14 residues. The CDR3 sequence: CASSSQMGIGELFF. The CDR3 nucleotides read TGTGCTAGCAGCTCCCAAATGGGGATCGGGGAGCTGTTTTTT.

J is TRBJ2-1 and V is TRBV18; no clear D gene. The germline gives CDR1 KGHSH, CDR2 LQKENI. The V and J ends lost 5 bases and 4 bases respectively, with 6 bases between them. The length of the CDR3 is 12 residues. CDR3 sequence (DNA): TGTGCCAGCTCAGACGAGTACAATGAGCAGTTCTTC. It yields the protein CASSDEYNEQFF.

The chain employs TRBV18 and TRBJ2-1; D may be TRBD2 (6 bases). The CDR3 totals 18 residues. Germline CDR1 and CDR2: KGHSH and LQKENI. V was pared by 3 bases and J by 1 base, with 19 bases between. In DNA form, the CDR3 reads TGTGCCAGCTCACCCCTGTTGGTAGCGGAGGGGTCCTACAATGAGCAGTTCTTC. Its protein is CASSPLLVAEGSYNEQFF.

A word on this clone: A read error likely explains this, since a far larger clone differs by one base. Within the sample, other DNA sequences also encode this same CDR3. This chain uses TRBV6-6 with TRBJ2-7, with D possibly TRBD2 on 6 matching bases. The germline V gene has CDR1 MNHNY and CDR2 SVGAGI (reference sequence). This CDR3 contains 12 residues. With 6 bases removed from V and 5 bases from J, the gap between germline ends came to 11 bases. The CDR3 DNA sequence: TGTGCCAGCAGAGCTGGAGGGAACGAGCAGTACTTC. Its translation: CASRAGGNEQYF.

Note on this clone: Compared with germline, one end of the junction differs, possibly owing to a read error. Other DNA sequences of this sample code for an identical CDR3. The chain employs TRBV27 and TRBJ1-4, with D hard to call. The length of the CDR3 is 13 residues. The germline gives CDR1 MNHEY, CDR2 SMNVEV (reference sequence). CDR3 in amino acids: CASSSGLGEKLFF. Here the CDR3 DNA reads TGTGCCAGCAGTTCCGGGCTGGGTGAAAAACTATTTTTT. Together with reference TRBV27 and TRBJ1-4, the CDR3 gives the full variable domain: EAQVTQNPRYLITVTGKKLTVTCSQNMNHEYMSWYRQDPGLGLRQIYYSMNVEVTDKGDVPEGYKVSRKEKRNFPLILESPSPNQTSLYFCASSSGLGEKLFFGSGTQLSVL.

To note about this clone: Since a far larger clone is one base different, this is likely a read error. This chain links TRBV4-2 with TRBJ2-1, with unresolved D. Germline CDR1 LGHNA, CDR2 YNFKEQ. The CDR3 is made up of 15 amino acids. DNA for the CDR3: TGTGTCAGCAGCCAAGAGGCGAGCTCCTACAATGAGCAGTTCTTC. Translating it yields CVSSQEASSYNEQFF.

The genes are TRBV14 and TRBJ2-3; the D is unclear. V shed 1 base and J shed 3 bases, with 8 bases lying between them. This CDR3 comprises 14 residues. Germline assignment: CDR1 SGHDN and CDR2 FVKESK. The CDR3, as DNA: TGTGCCAGCAGCCAAGTGGTTTCTACAGATACGCAGTATTTT. It is translated as CASSQVVSTDTQYF.

This clone showed up many times. This chain uses TRBV6-1 with TRBJ2-7; TRBD2 matches 9 bases. Germline trimming cut 3 bases from V and 5 bases from J; bases unmatched to any gene: 8. Germline CDR1 is MNHNS and CDR2 is SASEGT. CDR3 size: 15 residues. The CDR3 bases are TGTGCCAGCAGTGAGATTAGCGGGAGTAAAGACGAGCAGTACTTC. Translating gives CASSEISGSKDEQYF.

The chain couples TRBV30 to TRBJ2-1; 9 nucleotides align to TRBD2. The CDR3 covers 12 residues. Trimming took 2 bases from V and 13 from J; bases not matched to a gene: 6. Germline V gene data show CDR1 as GTSNPN and CDR2 as SVGIG (reference sequence). In nucleotides, the CDR3 is TGTGCCTGGAGTCTTCAGCGGGAGGTACAGTTCTTC. Translating gives CAWSLQREVQFF.

The chain has TRBV30 and TRBJ1-3; D might be TRBD1 (5 bases). V gave up 4 bases and J gave up 4 bases, with 11 bases separating them. Germline V gene lookup returns CDR1 GTSNPN and CDR2 SVGIG (reference sequence). The CDR3 contains 13 residues. In DNA, the CDR3 is TGTGCCTGGAACTGGGGGGGAGGAAACACCATATATTTT. As protein: CAWNWGGGNTIYF.